One sample yielded the 21 T cell receptor beta chains listed below, sequenced in a study of blood T cell repertoires in COVID-19. The data were produced by immunoSEQ multiplex PCR, yet TCRdb's version contains in-frame clones alone and is incomplete. The table records 300,000 to 400,000 clones, roughly 87% of them present only once. Sequenced input: peripheral blood. Receptors were obtained from a young man with COVID-19, enrolled during active disease.

The V call is TRBV27, the J call TRBJ1-2, with TRBD1 identical over 7 bases. The CDR3 is 16 amino acids. Looked up from germline, CDR1 is MNHEY and CDR2 is SMNVEV (reference sequence). J gave up 4 bases and V 5 bases, and 13 bases lay outside the gene matches. Here the CDR3 reads CASSPKKYRGSYGYTF. CDR3 bases: TGTGCCAGCAGTCCCAAAAAGTACAGGGGTAGCTATGGCTACACCTTC.

The gene calls are TRBV3-1 (or the pseudogene TRBV3-2) and TRBJ1-1; the D is unclear. The length of the CDR3 is 15 residues. The ends were cut back, 1 base at V and 5 bases at J, with 14 bases in the middle. CDR1 and CDR2 from the germline V gene are LGHDT and YNNKEL (reference sequence). CDR3 sequence (DNA): TGTGCCAGCAGCCAAGTATCTGGGAGAAGAACTGAAGCTTTCTTT. This codes for CASSQVSGRRTEAFF.

The chain carries TRBV5-4 and TRBJ1-6; D call uncertain. CDR3 length: 15 amino acids. Germline CDR1 reads SGHNT; CDR2 reads YYREEE (reference sequence). Trimming shortened V by 0 bases and J by 7 bases, and 11 bases separated the two germline ends. The CDR3 region is CASSLGPGGNSPLHF. In DNA form, the CDR3 reads TGTGCCAGCAGCTTGGGTCCAGGAGGAAATTCACCCCTCCACTTT. The complete variable domain, with remaining parts taken from reference TRBV5-4 and TRBJ1-6, reads ETGVTQSPTHLIKTRGQQVTLRCSSQSGHNTVSWYQQALGQGPQFIFQYYREEENGRGNFPPRFSGLQFPNYSSELNVNALELDDSALYLCASSLGPGGNSPLHFGNGTRLTVT.

This chain links TRBV19 with TRBJ2-2, with 12 nucleotides matching TRBD2. Germline V gene sequence: CDR1 LNHDA, CDR2 SQIVND (reference sequence). The CDR3 is made up of 17 amino acids. V was pared by 5 bases and J by 1 base, with 5 bases of the junction left unmatched. CDR3 sequence: CASSPGLAGRNTGELFF. The CDR3 nucleotides are TGTGCCAGTAGTCCCGGACTAGCGGGAAGGAACACCGGGGAGCTGTTTTTT. The full variable domain, rest sourced from reference TRBV19 and TRBJ2-2, is DGGITQSPKYLFRKEGQNVTLSCEQNLNHDAMYWYRQDPGQGLRLIYYSQIVNDFQKGDIAEGYSVSREKKESFPLTVTSAQKNPTAFYLCASSPGLAGRNTGELFFGEGSRLTVL.

The chain joins TRBV19 to TRBJ1-4; D call uncertain. This CDR3 contains 12 residues. The germline V gene encodes CDR1 LNHDA and CDR2 SQIVND (reference sequence). V was cut by 9 bases and J by 7 bases, with 12 bases left in between. DNA of the CDR3: TGTGCCAGCGGGAGTCGGGGTGAAAAACTGTTTTTT. It yields the protein CASGSRGEKLFF.

The V gene is TRBV4-3, the J gene TRBJ2-7, with 8 positions matching TRBD2. The CDR3 consists of 21 residues. Germline loops: CDR1 LGHNA, CDR2 YSLEER. With V trimmed by 0 bases and J by 0 bases, 19 bases remained unmatched. CDR3 region: CASSQELRGGVTRSSSYEQYF. CDR3 DNA: TGCGCCAGCAGCCAAGAGTTACGGGGGGGCGTTACGCGATCTAGCTCCTACGAGCAGTACTTC.

The chain employs TRBV27 and TRBJ1-3, with D possibly matching TRBD1 (5 bases). Germline CDR1 MNHEY, CDR2 SMNVEV (reference sequence). The CDR3 is 15 residues long. Trimming cost V 2 bases and J 0 bases, with 8 bases left between them. CDR3 in DNA: TGTGCCAGCAGTTTACAGGGATACTCTGGAAACACCATATATTTT. Protein product: CASSLQGYSGNTIYF.

The J gene is TRBJ2-3, the V gene TRBV9; TRBD2 is a possible D gene (5 bases). Trimming left V 4 bases short and J 11 bases short, with 26 bases between. Germline CDR1 SGDLS, CDR2 YYNGEE. The CDR3 consists of 16 residues. CDR3 in amino acids: CASSLYGLPSTDEQYF. The DNA of the CDR3 is TGTGCCAGCAGCCTATATGGACTCCCCTCAACAGATGAGCAGTATTTT.

The chain combines TRBV28 with TRBJ2-3; TRBD1 aligns across 8 bases. V shed 7 bases, J shed 15 bases, and the junction held 9 bases outside the gene matches. The V gene's germline CDR1 is MDHEN and CDR2 SYDVKM. This CDR3 has 11 residues. The CDR3 DNA follows: TGTGCCAGCAAGGACAGGGCCCTCCCCTATTTT. This encodes CASKDRALPYF.

This chain connects TRBV14 to TRBJ2-1, with D perhaps matching TRBD2 (6 bases). V lost 6 bases, J lost 0 bases, and 12 bases lay in between. The CDR3 loop spans 15 amino acids. Germline-derived CDR1 and CDR2 are SGHDN and FVKESK. The CDR3 bases are TGTGCCAGCAGTCAACTGGGGGGCTCCTACAATGAGCAGTTCTTC. Its translation is CASSQLGGSYNEQFF. The whole variable domain, filled in from reference TRBV14 and TRBJ2-1, reads EAGVTQFPSHSVIEKGQTVTLRCDPISGHDNLYWYRRVMGKEIKFLLHFVKESKQDESGMPNNRFLAERTGGTYSTLKVQPAELEDSGVYFCASSQLGGSYNEQFFGPGTRLTVL.

The V and J genes are TRBV2 and TRBJ1-1, with D maybe TRBD1 (6 bases). The V end was cut by 6 bases, the J end by 2 bases, with 13 bases between. This CDR3 contains 14 residues. CDR1 is SNHLY and CDR2 is FYNNEI in the germline V gene. DNA of the CDR3: TGTGCCAGCAGCCCCCGGGACATCAACACTGAAGCTTTCTTT. Translated, it gives CASSPRDINTEAFF.

The chain is built from TRBV5-3 and TRBJ2-5; 10 bases line up with TRBD2. TRBV5-3 is an open reading frame, and its role is uncertain. J gave up 5 bases and V 2 bases, and 6 bases lay outside the gene matches. CDR3 length equals 15 residues. The CDR3 DNA sequence: TGTGCCAGAAGCTTAAGAACTAGCGGGACTGAGACCCAGTACTTC. Translating gives CARSLRTSGTETQYF.

The chain uses TRBV7-9 and TRBJ1-1; D is perhaps TRBD1 (5 bases). The CDR3 has 12 residues. Trimming left V 1 base short and J 11 bases short, with 11 bases between. Germline CDR1 SEHNR, CDR2 FQNEAQ (reference sequence). CDR3 in amino acids: CASSLGAGRAFF. The DNA of the CDR3 is TGTGCCAGCAGCTTAGGGGCAGGGCGGGCTTTCTTT.

The rearrangement links TRBV11-2 to TRBJ2-1, with 11 bases identical to TRBD2. This CDR3 region has 16 residues. V was clipped by 0 bases and J by 4 bases; unmatched bases: 2. Germline V gives CDR1 SGHAT, CDR2 FQNNGV. The CDR3 protein is CASSLELAGAYNEQFF. The DNA of the CDR3 is TGTGCCAGCAGCTTAGAACTAGCGGGAGCATACAATGAGCAGTTCTTC. The variable domain in full, completed from reference TRBV11-2 and TRBJ2-1, reads EAGVAQSPRYKIIEKRQSVAFWCNPISGHATLYWYQQILGQGPKLLIQFQNNGVVDDSQLPKDRFSAERLKGVDSTLKIQPAKLEDSAVYLCASSLELAGAYNEQFFGPGTRLTVL.

The CDR3 region has the DNA TGTGCCAGCAGCCTATCACCAGGGGGCGGTTATGGCTACACCTTC. Encoded protein: CASSLSPGGGYGYTF. This chain joins TRBV7-2 and TRBJ1-2; 8 bases are a match to TRBD1. CDR1 is SGHTA, CDR2 FQGNSA, per germline. The CDR3 is 15 residues long. The junction had 10 bases not matched to a gene; V was cut back by 5 bases and J by 5 bases. Drawing the rest from reference TRBV7-2 and TRBJ1-2, the complete variable domain is GAGVSQSPSNKVTEKGKDVELRCDPISGHTALYWYRQSLGQGLEFLIYFQGNSAPDKSGLPSDRFSAERTGGSVSTLTIQRTQQEDSAVYLCASSLSPGGGYGYTFGSGTRLTVV.

This clone was picked up one time. The CDR3 nucleotides are TGTGCCAGCAGCCTCCTGGGGACAGGGAACACCTACGAGCAGTACTTC. This encodes CASSLLGTGNTYEQYF. This sequence joins TRBV5-6 and TRBJ2-7, with TRBD1 matching over 9 bases. With V trimmed by 4 bases and J by 2 bases, 10 bases remained unmatched. This CDR3 spans 16 amino acids. In germline, CDR1 is SGHDT, CDR2 YYEEEE.

The chain couples TRBV6-1 to TRBJ2-1, with TRBD2 as a possible D gene (5 bases). CDR1 and CDR2 (germline): MNHNS, SASEGT. V lost 3 bases and J 6 bases, leaving 24 bases between the germline ends. The CDR3 runs 18 residues. CDR3 DNA sequence: TGTGCCAGCAGTGACGCGCCTTGGGCGGGCTCTCTTCTCAATGAGCAGTTCTTC. As protein: CASSDAPWAGSLLNEQFF.

The chain links TRBV19 to TRBJ2-1, with 12 bases aligning to TRBD2. CDR3 size: 15 residues. Germline V lookup: CDR1 LNHDA, CDR2 SQIVND (reference sequence). V trimming: 4 bases; J trimming: 5 bases; junction bases outside the gene matches: 3. The CDR3 here is CASSTWTSGNNEQFF. The DNA of the CDR3 is TGTGCCAGTAGTACATGGACTAGCGGGAACAATGAGCAGTTCTTC.

The rearrangement links TRBV7-2 to TRBJ2-7; TRBD1 is a possible D gene (6 bases). Trimming took off 4 bases at V and 5 bases at J, with 15 bases between the two ends. CDR3 size: 14 residues. The germline V gene encodes CDR1 SGHTA and CDR2 FQGNSA. This CDR3 is CASSSSDRIHEQYF. DNA of the CDR3: TGTGCCAGCAGCTCTTCCGACAGGATCCACGAGCAGTACTTC.

CDR3 nucleotides: TGTGCCAGCAGCACAGGGGGCTTAAGGCGCTCCTACAATGAGCAGTTCTTC. The encoded protein is CASSTGGLRRSYNEQFF. The chain links TRBV7-8 to TRBJ2-1; TRBD1 matches at 9 bases. J was trimmed by 0 bases and V by 5 bases; bases with no gene match: 8. Germline CDR1 reads SGHVS; CDR2 reads FQNEAQ. CDR3 size: 17 residues.

Notes on this clone: The identical CDR3 is also encoded by other nucleotide sequences in the sample. The chain recombines TRBV18 with TRBJ2-7, with 7 bases that match TRBD1. The V gene end was trimmed by 3 bases and the J gene end by 3 bases; junction bases not matched to a gene: 8. The CDR3 runs 15 residues. Per germline, CDR1 KGHSH and CDR2 LQKENI. The CDR3 region is CASSPPGSGGYEQYF. For the CDR3, the DNA is TGTGCCAGCTCACCTCCCGGTTCAGGGGGCTACGAGCAGTACTTC.